This T cell receptor (beta chain) came from a study of long-term antiretroviral therapy in people with HIV. Overall study findings and caveats: Spans of CDR3 length were tighter for HIV repertoires than for controls.

Survey-level resolution applied to immunoSEQ assay v3.0. Data came from immunoSEQ multiplex PCR; TCRdb stores just in-frame clones and leaves some out. The table includes 20,000 to 25,000 clones, 70% to 90% detected once. To note about this clone: Its antigen is as yet unknown.

Germline CDR1 is SGDLS and CDR2 is YYNGEE. The V gene lost 0 bases and the J gene lost 1 base, with 13 bases spanning the gap. This CDR3 spans 16 amino acids. The sequence came from a man between 60 and 75 years old with HIV. This material consisted of unsorted PBMCs, taken 1.3 years after starting antiretroviral therapy. The chain couples TRBV9 to TRBJ2-5; D possibly corresponds to TRBD2 (6 bases). CDR3 residues: CASSVDTAGLQETQYF. Here the CDR3 DNA reads TGTGCCAGCAGCGTAGACACTGCGGGGCTCCAAGAGACCCAGTACTTC.